This TCR beta chain was sequenced in a study of T cell repertoires in cytomegalovirus infection. Study details: Indications of both CMV infection and matching HLA type were provided by public TCR beta signatures. Whole-study findings and limits: Within the response measured ex vivo, HLA-C-restricted CMV-specific TCR beta clonotypes were dominant.

Regarding this clonotype: Its antigen remains unidentified.

Germline V gene data show CDR1 as MNHNS and CDR2 as SASEGT. The CDR3 is 14 amino acids. V shed 6 bases and J shed 10 bases, with 21 bases lying between them. MiXCR was run by TCRdb on the reads, yielding one entry per CDR3 protein. The table includes about 900,000 distinct CDR3 sequences, approximately 32% detected once. Specimen: cultured CD8+ T cells from PBMCs, collected from culture after CMV antigen stimulation. This TCR derives from a human donor in good health (CMV status not recorded). Some clones in this sample may be carry-over from other donors' samples. The genes are TRBV6-1 and TRBJ2-5, with a possible D match to TRBD2 (6 bases). CDR3 bases: TGTGCCAGCAGGACGGGGGAACCGGTGAAGAACCAGTACTTC. Its protein product is CASRTGEPVKNQYF.